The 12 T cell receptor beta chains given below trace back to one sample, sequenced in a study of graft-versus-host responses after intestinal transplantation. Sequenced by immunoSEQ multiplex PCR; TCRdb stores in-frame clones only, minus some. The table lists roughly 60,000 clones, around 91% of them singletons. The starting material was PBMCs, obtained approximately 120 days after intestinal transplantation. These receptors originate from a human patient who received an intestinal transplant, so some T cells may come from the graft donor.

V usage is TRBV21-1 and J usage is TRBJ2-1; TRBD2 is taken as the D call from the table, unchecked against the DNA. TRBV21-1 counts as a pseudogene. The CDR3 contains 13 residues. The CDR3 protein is CAGASGLRDEQFF. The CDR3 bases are TGTGCAGGGGCTAGCGGATTACGGGATGAGCAGTTCTTC.

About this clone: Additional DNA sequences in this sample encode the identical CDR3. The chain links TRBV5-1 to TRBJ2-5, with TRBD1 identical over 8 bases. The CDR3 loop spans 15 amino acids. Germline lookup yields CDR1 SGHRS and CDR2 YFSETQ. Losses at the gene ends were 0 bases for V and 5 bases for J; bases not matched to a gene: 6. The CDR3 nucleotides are TGCGCCAGCAGCTTGGCAGGGACAGGCGAGGAGACCCAGTACTTC. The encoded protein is CASSLAGTGEETQYF.

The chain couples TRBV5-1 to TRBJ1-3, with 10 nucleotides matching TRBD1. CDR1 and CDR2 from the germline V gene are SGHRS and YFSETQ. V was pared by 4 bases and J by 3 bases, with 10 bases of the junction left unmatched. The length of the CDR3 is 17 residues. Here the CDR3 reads CASSRDRGVEVGNTIYF. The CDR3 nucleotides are TGCGCCAGCAGCCGGGACAGGGGTGTGGAGGTTGGAAACACCATATATTTT.

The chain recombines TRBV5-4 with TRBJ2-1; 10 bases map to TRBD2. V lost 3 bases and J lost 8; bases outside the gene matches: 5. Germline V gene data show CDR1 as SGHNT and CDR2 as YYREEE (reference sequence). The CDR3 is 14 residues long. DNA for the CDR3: TGTGCCAGCAGCTACCCTAGCGGGAGTGATGAGCAGTTCTTC. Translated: CASSYPSGSDEQFF.

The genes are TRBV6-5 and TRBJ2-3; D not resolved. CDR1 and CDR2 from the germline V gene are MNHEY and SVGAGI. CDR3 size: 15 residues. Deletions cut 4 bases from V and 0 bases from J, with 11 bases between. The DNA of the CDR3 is TGTGCCAGCAGTTCCCGGACGCCCAGCACAGATACGCAGTATTTT. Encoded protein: CASSSRTPSTDTQYF.

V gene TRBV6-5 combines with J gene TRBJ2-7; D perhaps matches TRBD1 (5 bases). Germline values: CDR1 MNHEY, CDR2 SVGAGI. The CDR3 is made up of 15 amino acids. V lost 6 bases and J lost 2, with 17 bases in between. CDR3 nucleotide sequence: TGTGCCAGCAGCCTAATGGGGCAGGACCCCTACGAGCAGTACTTC. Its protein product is CASSLMGQDPYEQYF.

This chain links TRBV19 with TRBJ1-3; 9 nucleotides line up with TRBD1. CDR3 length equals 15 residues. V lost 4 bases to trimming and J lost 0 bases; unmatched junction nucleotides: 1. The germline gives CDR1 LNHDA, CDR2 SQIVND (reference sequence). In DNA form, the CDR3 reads TGTGCCAGTAGTAACAGGGGGCTCTCTGGAAACACCATATATTTT. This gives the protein CASSNRGLSGNTIYF.

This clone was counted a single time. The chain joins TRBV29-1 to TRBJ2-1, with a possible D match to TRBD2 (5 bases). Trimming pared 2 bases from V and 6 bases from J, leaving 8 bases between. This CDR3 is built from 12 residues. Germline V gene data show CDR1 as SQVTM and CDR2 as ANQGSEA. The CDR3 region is CSVERLPNEQFF. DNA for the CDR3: TGCAGCGTTGAAAGACTACCCAATGAGCAGTTCTTC.

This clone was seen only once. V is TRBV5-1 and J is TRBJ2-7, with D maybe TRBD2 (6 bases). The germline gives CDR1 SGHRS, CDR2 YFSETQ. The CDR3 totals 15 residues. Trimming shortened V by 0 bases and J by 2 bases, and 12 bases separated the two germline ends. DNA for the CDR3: TGCGCCAGCAGCTTGGCTCCGGGGGAGACCTACGAGCAGTACTTC. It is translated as CASSLAPGETYEQYF.

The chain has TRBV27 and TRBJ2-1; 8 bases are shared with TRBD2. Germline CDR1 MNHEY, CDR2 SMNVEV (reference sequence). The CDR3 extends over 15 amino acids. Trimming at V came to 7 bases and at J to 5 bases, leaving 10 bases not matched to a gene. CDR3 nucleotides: TGTGCCAGCAACCGGGGCGGGGGGTTGCACAATGAGCAGTTCTTC. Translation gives CASNRGGGLHNEQFF.

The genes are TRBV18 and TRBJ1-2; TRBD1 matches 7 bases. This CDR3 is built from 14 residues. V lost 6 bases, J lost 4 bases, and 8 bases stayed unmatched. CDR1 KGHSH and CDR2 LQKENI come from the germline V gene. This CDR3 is CASSLGQAVYGYTF. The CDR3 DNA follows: TGTGCCAGCTCCCTTGGACAGGCGGTCTATGGCTACACCTTC.

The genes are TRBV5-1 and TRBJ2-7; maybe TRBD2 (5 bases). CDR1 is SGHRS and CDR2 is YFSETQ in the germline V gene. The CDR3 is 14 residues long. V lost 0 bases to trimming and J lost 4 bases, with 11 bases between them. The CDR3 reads CASSLDASRYEQYF. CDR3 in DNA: TGCGCCAGCAGCTTGGATGCTAGCAGGTACGAGCAGTACTTC.